One and the same sample provided the 14 T cell receptor beta chains below, sequenced in a study of T cell responses to AZD1222 COVID-19 vaccine. Repertoires were generated with immunoSEQ multiplex PCR, while TCRdb's copy carries only in-frame clones and drops some. The sample includes 180,000 or so clones, approximately 91% of them seen just once. Specimen: peripheral blood, collected 28 days after the second AZD1222 dose. The receptors derive from an adult who received the AZD1222 COVID-19 vaccine.

CDR3 region: CASSSGTGYEQYF. In nucleotides, the CDR3 is TGTGCCAGCAGTTCCGGGACAGGCTACGAGCAGTACTTC. This chain links TRBV6-5 with TRBJ2-7; 8 bases fit TRBD1. After removal of 4 bases from V and 3 bases from J, the junction contained 2 bases not matched to a gene. The CDR3 runs 13 residues. Germline V CDR1 and CDR2: MNHEY, SVGAGI.

The chain is built from TRBV2 and TRBJ2-3; unclear D gene. The germline gives CDR1 SNHLY, CDR2 FYNNEI. There are 15 residues in the CDR3. The V end lost 2 bases, the J end lost 0 bases, and 9 bases lay between the germline ends. The CDR3 protein is CASSEQGISTDTQYF. The CDR3 DNA sequence: TGTGCCAGCAGTGAACAAGGAATTAGCACAGATACGCAGTATTTT.

The J gene is TRBJ1-1, the V gene TRBV18; a weak D match, TRBD1 (5 bases). V dropped 3 bases and J dropped 4 bases, with 12 bases sitting between them. Germline values: CDR1 KGHSH, CDR2 LQKENI. The CDR3 totals 14 residues. CDR3 sequence reads: CASSPPGARTEAFF. The DNA for the CDR3 is TGTGCCAGCTCACCCCCCGGGGCGCGCACTGAAGCTTTCTTT.

V usage is TRBV9 and J usage is TRBJ2-3; 8 positions agree with TRBD1. CDR1 is SGDLS and CDR2 is YYNGEE in the germline V gene. The ends lost 3 bases at V and 4 bases at J; junction bases unmatched: 4. The CDR3 loop spans 14 amino acids. The CDR3 is CASSADRAADTQYF. Here the CDR3 DNA reads TGTGCCAGCAGCGCGGACAGGGCGGCAGATACGCAGTATTTT.

The rearrangement uses TRBV10-3 and TRBJ2-7, with TRBD1 matching 7 bases. Germline V lookup: CDR1 ENHRY, CDR2 SYGVKD. The V segment lost 5 bases and the J segment 0 bases; nucleotides outside the gene matches: 7. The CDR3 loop spans 15 amino acids. The CDR3 DNA is TGTGCCATCAGTCGGGCCGGGGACAGCTCCTACGAGCAGTACTTC. Amino acid sequence: CAISRAGDSSYEQYF.

This clone occurred once. The chain combines TRBV2 with TRBJ2-7, with 7 bases fitting TRBD1. Losses at the gene ends were 3 bases for V and 6 bases for J; bases not matched to a gene: 8. CDR3 length equals 14 residues. Germline V CDR1 and CDR2: SNHLY, FYNNEI. The CDR3 sequence is CASSDQGVRGEQYF. The CDR3 nucleotides read TGTGCCAGCAGTGACCAGGGGGTAAGGGGCGAGCAGTACTTC. The variable domain in full, completed from reference TRBV2 and TRBJ2-7, reads EPEVTQTPSHQVTQMGQEVILRCVPISNHLYFYWYRQILGQKVEFLVSFYNNEISEKSEIFDDQFSVERPDGSNFTLKIRSTKLEDSAMYFCASSDQGVRGEQYFGPGTRLTVT.

The chain recombines TRBV5-5 with TRBJ1-4, with D hard to call. This CDR3 region has 14 residues. Trimming removed 1 base from V and 3 bases from J, with 7 bases in between. CDR1 is SGHKS, CDR2 YYEKEE, per germline (reference sequence). The CDR3 protein is CASSLTGPNEKLFF. The CDR3 DNA reads as TGTGCCAGCAGCTTGACGGGTCCTAATGAAAAACTGTTTTTT.

The rearrangement joins TRBV6-4 to TRBJ1-4, with no clear D. Germline V lookup: CDR1 MRHNA, CDR2 SNTAGT. V was clipped by 3 bases and J by 9 bases, with 11 bases between them. This CDR3 has 13 residues. CDR3 region: CASSETLGKKLFF. CDR3 nucleotides: TGTGCCAGCAGTGAGACTCTTGGGAAAAAACTGTTTTTT.

The chain carries TRBV24-1 and TRBJ2-7, with D hard to call. The V end lost 3 bases, the J end lost 9 bases, and 17 bases lay between the germline ends. This CDR3 comprises 14 residues. Germline V gene lookup returns CDR1 KGHDR and CDR2 SFDVKD. The CDR3 sequence is CATSDPRAKKGQYF. CDR3 coding DNA: TGTGCCACCAGTGATCCCCGTGCCAAAAAGGGGCAGTACTTC.

The chain couples TRBV7-2 to TRBJ2-1; 12 nucleotides agree with TRBD2. V shed 4 bases, J shed 5 bases, and the junction held 3 bases outside the gene matches. CDR3 length: 15 residues. Germline CDR1 and CDR2: SGHTA and FQGNSA. CDR3 bases: TGTGCCAGCAGCTCCCGACTAGCGGGGGACAATGAGCAGTTCTTC. Translation gives CASSSRLAGDNEQFF.

In its sample, this clone was seen a few times. V is TRBV11-2 and J is TRBJ1-5; 8 bases match TRBD1. V lost 5 bases to trimming and J lost 4 bases; unmatched junction nucleotides: 7. The CDR3 covers 15 residues. Germline lookup yields CDR1 SGHAT and CDR2 FQNNGV. The CDR3 bases are TGTGCCAGCAGCCCACAAGGACAGGGAAATCAGCCCCAGCATTTT. It is translated as CASSPQGQGNQPQHF.

The J gene is TRBJ2-5, the V gene TRBV7-2, with 8 positions matching TRBD2. CDR1 is SGHTA, CDR2 FQGNSA, per germline. The CDR3 is 14 amino acids. J gave up 5 bases and V 6 bases, and 8 bases lay outside the gene matches. In nucleotides, the CDR3 is TGTGCCAGCAGTGTCGGGGGGGGCCGGGAGACCCAGTACTTC. Encoded protein: CASSVGGGRETQYF. Drawing the rest from reference TRBV7-2 and TRBJ2-5, the complete variable domain is GAGVSQSPSNKVTEKGKDVELRCDPISGHTALYWYRQSLGQGLEFLIYFQGNSAPDKSGLPSDRFSAERTGGSVSTLTIQRTQQEDSAVYLCASSVGGGRETQYFGPGTRLLVL.

The chain carries TRBV7-9 and TRBJ1-1, with D hard to call. The V end lost 6 bases, the J end lost 7 bases, and 15 bases lay between the germline ends. Germline V gene sequence: CDR1 SEHNR, CDR2 FQNEAQ (reference sequence). The CDR3 covers 13 residues. The CDR3 DNA is TGTGCCAGCAGTTTCGGGGTGGCGCTTGAAGCTTTCTTT. Residues: CASSFGVALEAFF.

The chain recombines TRBV5-4 with TRBJ2-1; TRBD2 matches 8 bases. Germline V gene data show CDR1 as SGHNT and CDR2 as YYREEE (reference sequence). Trimming took 4 bases from V and 8 from J; bases not matched to a gene: 8. This CDR3 region has 14 residues. CDR3 amino acids: CASSNGGAGDEQFF. In DNA, the CDR3 is TGTGCCAGCAGCAACGGGGGGGCCGGAGATGAGCAGTTCTTC.